This passage covers 13 T cell receptor beta chains from one sample sequenced in a study of cytomegalovirus exposure and HLA in healthy donors. Researchers ran the PCR with 60 Vbeta and 13 Jbeta primers. This table comes from immunoSEQ multiplex PCR, and its TCRdb copy is limited to in-frame clones, with some not included. The table has roughly 240,000 clones, over 75% seen once. The sequenced sample was PBMCs. The source is a boy younger than 18 in good health and CMV-seronegative.

The V and J genes are TRBV6-5 and TRBJ2-1, with TRBD2 as a possible D gene (6 bases). Trimming removed 5 bases from V and 5 bases from J, with 10 bases in between. CDR3 length equals 13 residues. The V gene's germline CDR1 is MNHEY and CDR2 SVGAGI. The CDR3 DNA reads as TGTGCCAGCAGTCGGGGCGGGAACAATGAGCAGTTCTTC. Residues: CASSRGGNNEQFF.

The chain is built from TRBV5-4 and TRBJ2-5, with D perhaps TRBD1 (6 bases). The J call may be faulty, since TRBJ2-7 better matches the DNA end. Looked up from germline, CDR1 is SGHNT and CDR2 is YYREEE (reference sequence). This CDR3 region has 16 residues. CDR3 in DNA: TGTGCCAGCAGCTTGGAGTTAGGGGGAACTCCCTACGAGCAGTACTTC. Residues: CASSLELGGTPYEQYF.

The V call is TRBV10-1, the J call TRBJ2-7, with D perhaps matching TRBD2 (6 bases). V was shortened by 4 bases and J by 9 bases, with 10 bases between the two germline ends. CDR3 size: 11 residues. Looked up from germline, CDR1 is WNHNN and CDR2 is SYGVQD (reference sequence). The DNA for the CDR3 is TGCGCCAGCAGTGGCGGGGCGGTGCAGTACTTC. Translated, it gives CASSGGAVQYF.

This clone was counted a few times. J is TRBJ2-3 and V is TRBV7-8; D might be TRBD2 (5 bases). CDR1 is SGHVS, CDR2 FQNEAQ, per germline. The CDR3 loop spans 15 amino acids. Trimming took 5 bases from V and 3 from J, leaving 15 bases between them. CDR3 DNA: TGTGCCAGCAGCCAGTTGCGGGTGAGGACAGATACGCAGTATTTT. This translates into CASSQLRVRTDTQYF.

The chain recombines TRBV7-9 with TRBJ2-5; 10 nucleotides match TRBD2. This CDR3 contains 16 residues. V lost 1 base, J lost 7 bases, and 9 bases stayed unmatched. Germline V CDR1 and CDR2: SEHNR, FQNEAQ (reference sequence). CDR3 in amino acids: CASSLEGTSVPGTQYF. The CDR3 DNA sequence: TGTGCCAGCAGCTTAGAAGGGACTAGCGTTCCTGGGACCCAGTACTTC.

DNA of the CDR3: TGTGCCAGCAGCTTGCGGGACAGGGCGGGCAATGAGCAGTTCTTC. Protein sequence: CASSLRDRAGNEQFF. The chain joins TRBV11-3 to TRBJ2-1; the match to TRBD1 covers 9 bases. V was pared by 3 bases and J by 6 bases, with 6 bases of the junction left unmatched. The CDR3 sequence is 15 residues long. Germline V gene lookup returns CDR1 SGHNT and CDR2 YENEEA.

This clone was seen only a few times. This chain joins TRBV4-1 and TRBJ1-5, with D possibly TRBD1 on 6 matching bases. The CDR3 contains 19 residues. Germline V gives CDR1 MGHRA, CDR2 YSYEKL. The V end was cut by 1 base, the J end by 0 bases, with 19 bases between. The CDR3 loop reads CASSQGTYRTGLSNQPQHF. The CDR3 DNA is TGCGCCAGCAGCCAAGGGACTTACCGAACAGGGCTTAGCAATCAGCCCCAGCATTTT.

CDR3 residues: CASSLIPLGSGGAQRYNEQFF. Here the CDR3 DNA reads TGTGCCAGCAGCTTAATCCCCTTAGGTAGCGGGGGGGCGCAACGCTACAATGAGCAGTTCTTC. The genes are TRBV7-3 and TRBJ2-1; the match to TRBD2 covers 11 bases. Trimming at V came to 1 base and at J to 3 bases, leaving 17 bases not matched to a gene. The CDR3 totals 21 residues. Germline values: CDR1 SGHTA, CDR2 FQGTGA.

The chain is built from TRBV5-1 and TRBJ2-2, with TRBD1 as a possible D gene (5 bases). The CDR3 sequence is 15 residues long. V gave up 2 bases and J gave up 2 bases, with 10 bases separating them. Germline-derived CDR1 and CDR2 are SGHRS and YFSETQ. CDR3 protein: CASSLGQLNTGELFF. The CDR3 DNA follows: TGCGCCAGCAGCTTAGGACAACTAAACACCGGGGAGCTGTTTTTT.

This clone was seen a handful of times. The CDR3 DNA is TGTGCCAGCAGTGCTGAGGGACTAGCGGTCGGGCTCTACAATGAGCAGTTCTTC. This codes for CASSAEGLAVGLYNEQFF. The genes are TRBV6-1 and TRBJ2-1, with 11 bases that match TRBD2. The CDR3 is 18 amino acids. The V gene end was trimmed by 4 bases and the J gene end by 3 bases; junction bases not matched to a gene: 11. CDR1 is MNHNS and CDR2 is SASEGT in the germline V gene.

The V gene is TRBV7-9, the J gene TRBJ1-1, with D maybe TRBD1 (6 bases). The CDR3 is 18 amino acids. The germline gives CDR1 SEHNR, CDR2 FQNEAQ (reference sequence). The germline V and J ends were trimmed by 6 bases and 0 bases, with 23 bases remaining between them. CDR3 residues: CASRPPPPAGVLNTEAFF. CDR3 nucleotides: TGTGCCAGCAGACCTCCTCCCCCAGCAGGGGTTTTGAACACTGAAGCTTTCTTT.

The chain recombines TRBV18 with TRBJ1-1, with TRBD1 identical over 8 bases. The V segment lost 1 base and the J segment 5 bases; nucleotides outside the gene matches: 3. From germline, CDR1 is KGHSH and CDR2 LQKENI. CDR3 length: 14 residues. The CDR3 DNA follows: TGTGCCAGCTCACCACAGACAGGGGAGACTGAAGCTTTCTTT. It yields the protein CASSPQTGETEAFF. The full variable domain, in which reference TRBV18 and TRBJ1-1 provide the parts outside the CDR3, is NAGVMQNPRHLVRRRGQEARLRCSPMKGHSHVYWYRQLPEEGLKFMVYLQKENIIDESGMPKERFSAEFPKEGPSILRIQQVVRGDSAAYFCASSPQTGETEAFFGQGTRLTVV.

This chain links TRBV30 with TRBJ2-2; D might be TRBD1 (6 bases). The V end was cut by 4 bases, the J end by 1 base, with 16 bases between. The CDR3 has 16 amino acids. Looked up from germline, CDR1 is GTSNPN and CDR2 is SVGIG (reference sequence). The chain's CDR3 is CAWTAGFRGNTGELFF. The DNA for the CDR3 is TGTGCCTGGACGGCAGGGTTCAGGGGGAACACCGGGGAGCTGTTTTTT.